These 28 T cell receptor beta chains were sequenced from one sample in a study of monozygotic twins with inflammatory bowel disease. TCRdb reanalyzed the 5' RACE reads and collapses them to one entry per CDR3 protein, without DNA. This table holds 200,000 to 250,000 distinct CDR3 sequences. Sequencing was done on a sample of blood. The receptor set was obtained from a human donor with ulcerative colitis or Crohn's disease, or a healthy co-twin of an affected twin (not recorded which).

The gene calls are TRBV7-6 and TRBJ2-2. Germline CDR1 and CDR2: SGHVS and FNYEAQ. This CDR3 has 13 amino acids. The CDR3 is CASSPRPAGELFF. Full variable domain (remainder filled in from reference TRBV7-6 and TRBJ2-2): GAGVSQSPRYKVTKRGQDVALRCDPISGHVSLYWYRQALGQGPEFLTYFNYEAQQDKSGLPNDRFSAERPEGSISTLTIQRTEQRDSAMYRCASSPRPAGELFFGEGSRLTVL.

The CDR3 loop reads CASSLGIGANVLTF. V is TRBV7-9 and J is TRBJ2-6. The CDR3 contains 14 residues. The germline gives CDR1 SEHNR, CDR2 FQNEAQ (reference sequence). Together with reference TRBV7-9 and TRBJ2-6, the CDR3 gives the full variable domain: DTGVSQNPRHKITKRGQNVTFRCDPISEHNRLYWYRQTLGQGPEFLTYFQNEAQLEKSRLLSDRFSAERPKGSFSTLEIQRTEQGDSAMYLCASSLGIGANVLTFGAGSRLTVL.

V usage is TRBV9 and J usage is TRBJ2-7; TCRdb calls TRBD2, which cannot be checked without DNA. Per germline, CDR1 SGDLS and CDR2 YYNGEE. The CDR3 is 14 residues long. The CDR3 sequence is CASSGGLAGGEQYF.

The gene calls are TRBV6-5 and TRBJ2-7; TCRdb picks TRBD2, but there is no DNA to check that call. CDR1 is MNHEY and CDR2 is SVGAGI in the germline V gene. The CDR3 consists of 19 residues. This CDR3 reads CASSLGKPTSGGAWYEQYF.

The chain joins TRBV7-2 to TRBJ2-3. Germline V gene lookup returns CDR1 SGHTA and CDR2 FQGNSA. The CDR3 is made up of 15 amino acids. CDR3 region: CASSRDLSGTDTQYF.

The chain is built from TRBV4-3 and TRBJ2-1; TCRdb proposes TRBD1, but this gene call is untestable without DNA. The CDR3 length is 16 residues. Germline lookup yields CDR1 LGHNA and CDR2 YSLEER. The CDR3 reads CASSQELDRGRGEQFF.

The chain links TRBV27 to TRBJ2-5; TCRdb picks TRBD2, but there is no DNA to check that call. Germline lookup yields CDR1 MNHEY and CDR2 SMNVEV (reference sequence). CDR3 length: 17 amino acids. This chain's CDR3 is CASSLRLAGGQGETQYF.

The chain uses TRBV30 and TRBJ2-1; TCRdb reports TRBD2, a call that lacks DNA to check it against. This CDR3 contains 16 residues. Germline CDR1 GTSNPN, CDR2 SVGIG (reference sequence). CDR3 residues: CAWSERGRINYNEQFF.

V and J are TRBV4-2 and TRBJ2-3; TCRdb outputs TRBD2, but without DNA this stays unchecked. CDR1 and CDR2 (germline): LGHNA, YNFKEQ. This CDR3 is 20 amino acids long. The CDR3 protein is CASSQNLISGRNWGTDTQYF.

The V call is TRBV20-1, the J call TRBJ2-3. Germline loops: CDR1 DFQATT, CDR2 SNEGSKA (reference sequence). This CDR3 spans 14 amino acids. This CDR3 is CSASGRITTDTQYF.

This chain connects TRBV5-1 to TRBJ1-3; without DNA, the TCRdb call of TRBD1 cannot be checked. CDR1 and CDR2 from the germline V gene are SGHRS and YFSETQ. The CDR3 has 17 amino acids. The CDR3 loop is CASSSTGATHSGNTIYF.

This chain uses TRBV5-1 with TRBJ1-2. Per the germline V gene, CDR1 is SGHRS and CDR2 is YFSETQ. This CDR3 region has 13 residues. The CDR3 sequence: CASSFDLRYGYTF. Full variable domain (remainder filled in from reference TRBV5-1 and TRBJ1-2): KAGVTQTPRYLIKTRGQQVTLSCSPISGHRSVSWYQQTPGQGLQFLFEYFSETQRNKGNFPGRFSGRQFSNSRSEMNVSTLELGDSALYLCASSFDLRYGYTFGSGTRLTVV.

The gene calls are TRBV7-9 and TRBJ1-2. The CDR3 loop spans 14 amino acids. Per germline, CDR1 SEHNR and CDR2 FQNEAQ (reference sequence). This CDR3 reads CASSLVDGNYGYTF.

The rearrangement uses TRBV12-3 or TRBV12-4 and TRBJ2-7. The CDR3 has 13 residues. CDR3 sequence: CASNLEGIDEQYF.

The chain combines TRBV6-1 with TRBJ2-7; TCRdb proposes TRBD1, but this gene call is untestable without DNA. Germline V gene lookup returns CDR1 MNHNS and CDR2 SASEGT. This CDR3 comprises 15 residues. The CDR3 protein is CASRRDRMISYEQYF.

The CDR3 sequence is CASSLSGLNTEAFF. The J gene is TRBJ1-1, the V gene TRBV7-9; TCRdb's D gene call, TRBD1, goes unchecked for lack of DNA. This CDR3 comprises 14 residues. Germline V gene lookup returns CDR1 SEHNR and CDR2 FQNEAQ (reference sequence).

J is TRBJ2-3 and V is TRBV2. The CDR3 has 14 residues. Per the germline V gene, CDR1 is SNHLY and CDR2 is FYNNEI. The CDR3 here is CASSEDASTDTQYF.

V and J are TRBV19 and TRBJ1-4. The CDR3 totals 16 residues. Per the germline V gene, CDR1 is LNHDA and CDR2 is SQIVND (reference sequence). This CDR3 reads CASTLWPRDYNEKLFF.

The rearrangement joins TRBV28 to TRBJ1-2; lacking DNA, the TRBD1 call made by TCRdb goes unchecked. The V gene's germline CDR1 is MDHEN and CDR2 SYDVKM. There are 12 residues in the CDR3. CDR3 residues: CASSFRGGGYTF.

This chain joins TRBV10-3 and TRBJ1-2; TCRdb selects TRBD1, and the lack of DNA leaves this call unchecked. The CDR3 runs to 14 residues. From germline, CDR1 is ENHRY and CDR2 SYGVKD. CDR3 sequence reads: CAITQGQDYYGYTF.

This chain links TRBV3-1 with TRBJ2-1. Germline lookup yields CDR1 LGHDT and CDR2 YNNKEL (reference sequence). The length of the CDR3 is 17 residues. The CDR3 loop reads CASSRPVSGSSYNEQFF.

This rearrangement joins TRBV15 to TRBJ2-7. Germline-derived CDR1 and CDR2 are LNHNV and YYDKDF (reference sequence). The CDR3 is made up of 14 amino acids. CDR3 amino acids: CATSSYQDTYEQYF.

The CDR3 region is CASSHRDSRRYNEQFF. The chain couples TRBV6-2 or TRBV6-3 to TRBJ2-1; checking the TCRdb D call of TRBD2 is not possible without DNA. The CDR3 contains 16 residues. Germline V CDR1 and CDR2: MNHEY, SVGEGT.

This rearrangement joins TRBV2 to TRBJ1-3. The germline gives CDR1 SNHLY, CDR2 FYNNEI. This CDR3 is built from 14 residues. CDR3 sequence reads: CASSRWVSGNTIYF.

The chain's CDR3 is CASSFGGGTGELFF. V gene TRBV7-2 combines with J gene TRBJ2-2; no DNA is available, so the TRBD2 call from TCRdb remains unchecked. The CDR3 is 14 residues long. Germline CDR1 SGHTA, CDR2 FQGNSA. Drawing the rest from reference TRBV7-2 and TRBJ2-2, the complete variable domain is GAGVSQSPSNKVTEKGKDVELRCDPISGHTALYWYRQSLGQGLEFLIYFQGNSAPDKSGLPSDRFSAERTGGSVSTLTIQRTQQEDSAVYLCASSFGGGTGELFFGEGSRLTVL.

V and J are TRBV19 and TRBJ2-1. Germline values: CDR1 LNHDA, CDR2 SQIVND (reference sequence). The CDR3 extends over 15 amino acids. The CDR3: CASMTAGRPYNEQFF.

The gene calls are TRBV4-1 and TRBJ1-4; checking the TCRdb D call of TRBD1 is not possible without DNA. This CDR3 is 16 amino acids long. Germline lookup yields CDR1 MGHRA and CDR2 YSYEKL. This CDR3 reads CASSHPPGTVNEKLFF.

This chain uses TRBV29-1 with TRBJ2-4; checking the TCRdb D call of TRBD1 is not possible without DNA. The CDR3 has 13 residues. Germline V gene data show CDR1 as SQVTM and CDR2 as ANQGSEA. CDR3 region: CSVDLQGTNIQYF. The full variable domain, its missing parts supplied by reference TRBV29-1 and TRBJ2-4, is SAVISQKPSRDICQRGTSLTIQCQVDSQVTMMFWYRQQPGQSLTLIATANQGSEATYESGFVIDKFPISRPNLTFSTLTVSNMSPEDSSIYLCSVDLQGTNIQYFGAGTRLSVL.